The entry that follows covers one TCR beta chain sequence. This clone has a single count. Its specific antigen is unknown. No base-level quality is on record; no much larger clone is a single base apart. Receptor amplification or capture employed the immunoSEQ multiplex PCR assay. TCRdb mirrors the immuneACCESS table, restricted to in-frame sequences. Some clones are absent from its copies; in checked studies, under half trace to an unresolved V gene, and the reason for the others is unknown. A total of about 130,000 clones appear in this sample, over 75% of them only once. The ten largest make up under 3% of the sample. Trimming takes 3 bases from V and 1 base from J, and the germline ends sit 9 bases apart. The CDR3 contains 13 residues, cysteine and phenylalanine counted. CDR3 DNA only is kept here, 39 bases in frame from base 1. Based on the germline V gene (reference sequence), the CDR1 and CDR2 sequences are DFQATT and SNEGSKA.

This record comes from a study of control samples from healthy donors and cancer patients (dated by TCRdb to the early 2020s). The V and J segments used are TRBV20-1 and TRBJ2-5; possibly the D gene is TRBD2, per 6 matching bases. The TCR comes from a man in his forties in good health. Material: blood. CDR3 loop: CSASGGTQETQYF. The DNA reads TGCAGTGCTAGTGGCGGGACCCAAGAGACCCAGTACTTC.